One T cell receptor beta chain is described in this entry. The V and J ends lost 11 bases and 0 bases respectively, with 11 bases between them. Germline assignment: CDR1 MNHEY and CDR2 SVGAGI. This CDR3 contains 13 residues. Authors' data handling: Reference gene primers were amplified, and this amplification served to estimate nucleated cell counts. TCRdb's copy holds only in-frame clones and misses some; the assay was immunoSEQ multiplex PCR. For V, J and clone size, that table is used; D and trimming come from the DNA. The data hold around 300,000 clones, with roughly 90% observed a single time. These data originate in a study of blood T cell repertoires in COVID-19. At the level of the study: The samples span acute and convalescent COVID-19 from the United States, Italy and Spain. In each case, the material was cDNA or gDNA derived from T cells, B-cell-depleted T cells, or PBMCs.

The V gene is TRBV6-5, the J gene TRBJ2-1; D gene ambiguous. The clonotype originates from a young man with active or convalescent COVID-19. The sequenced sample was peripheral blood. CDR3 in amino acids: CASAPGSYNEQFF. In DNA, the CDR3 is TGTGCCTCAGCGCCGGGCTCCTACAATGAGCAGTTCTTC.